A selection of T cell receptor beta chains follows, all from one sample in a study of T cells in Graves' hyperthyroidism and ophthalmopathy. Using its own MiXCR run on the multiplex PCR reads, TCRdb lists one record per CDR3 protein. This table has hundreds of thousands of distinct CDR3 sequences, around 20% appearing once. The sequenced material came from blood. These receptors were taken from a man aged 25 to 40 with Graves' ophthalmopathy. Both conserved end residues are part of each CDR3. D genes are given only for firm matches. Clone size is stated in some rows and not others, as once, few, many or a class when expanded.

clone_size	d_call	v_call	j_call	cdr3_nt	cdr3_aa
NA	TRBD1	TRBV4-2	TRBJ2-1	TGTGCCAGCAGCCAACGGGGCGGGGACAGGGTGGTTGAGCAGTTCTTC	CASSQRGGDRVVEQFF
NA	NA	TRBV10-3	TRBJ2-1	TGTGCCATCACCTTCGGAGGTGAGCAGTTCTTC	CAITFGGEQFF
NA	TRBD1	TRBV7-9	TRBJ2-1	TGTGCCAGCAGCCCCGATGGGACAGGGGAGAATGAGCAGTTCTTC	CASSPDGTGENEQFF
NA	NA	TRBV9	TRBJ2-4	TGTGCCAGCAGCACCGGGGTGGCCAAAAACATTCAGTACTTC	CASSTGVAKNIQYF
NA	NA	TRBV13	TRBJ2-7	TGTGCCAGCAGCCAATCTACGCGCACCTACGAGCAGTACTTC	CASSQSTRTYEQYF
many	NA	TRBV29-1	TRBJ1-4	TGCAGCGTCACCGGGACGGAAAGCGAAAAACTGTTTTTT	CSVTGTESEKLFF
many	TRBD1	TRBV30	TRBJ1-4	TGTGCCTGGAGTGTACTCGGACAGGGGAGCGAAAAACTGTTTTTT	CAWSVLGQGSEKLFF
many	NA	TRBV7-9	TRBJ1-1	TGTGCCAGCAGCTTAGGAGCAGTTAACACTGAAGCTTTCTTT	CASSLGAVNTEAFF
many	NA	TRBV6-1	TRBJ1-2	TGTGCCAGCACGGCTGACCCCAACTATGGCTACACCTTC	CASTADPNYGYTF
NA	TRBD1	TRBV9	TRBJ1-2	TGTGCCAGCAGGGGGACAGGGTGGGTCTACACCTTC	CASRGTGWVYTF
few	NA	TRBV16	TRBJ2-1	TGTGCCAGCAGCCAACCAGGGGACAATGAGCAGTTCTTC	CASSQPGDNEQFF
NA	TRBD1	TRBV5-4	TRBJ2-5	TGTGCCAGCAGAAATCAGGACAGGGGGGAAGAGACCCAGTACTTC	CASRNQDRGEETQYF
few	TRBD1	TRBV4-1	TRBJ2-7	TGCGCCAGCAGCCAAGATGAGTCTGACAGGGAAGACTACGAGCAGTACTTC	CASSQDESDREDYEQYF
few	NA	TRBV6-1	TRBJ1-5	TGTGCCAGCAGTAAGGGGCGGGCCATCGCGCCCCAGCATTTT	CASSKGRAIAPQHF
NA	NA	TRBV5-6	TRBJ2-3	TGTGCCAGCAGCTTGCTCTCTCATCGGTTCATAGATACGCAGTATTTT	CASSLLSHRFIDTQYF
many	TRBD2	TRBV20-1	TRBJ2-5	TGCAGTGCTAGGAGACTAGCGGGCGGAGTCCAAGAGACCCAGTACTTC	CSARRLAGGVQETQYF
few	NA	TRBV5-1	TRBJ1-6	TGCGCCAGCAGCTTGGAGGATCGTTCACCCCTCCACTTT	CASSLEDRSPLHF
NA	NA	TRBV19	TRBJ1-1	TGTGCCAGTAGAGGGACCGGGAGGGACACTGAAGCTTTCTTT	CASRGTGRDTEAFF
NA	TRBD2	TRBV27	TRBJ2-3	TGTGCCCCCGGGAGGGGACTAGCGAGCACAGATACGCAGTATTTT	CAPGRGLASTDTQYF
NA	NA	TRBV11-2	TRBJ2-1	TGTGCCAGCAGCTCGGACCGCTCCTACAATGAGCAGTTCTTC	CASSSDRSYNEQFF
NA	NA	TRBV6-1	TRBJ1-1	TGTGCCAGCAGCCTAGACGGGGCAGCTTTCTTT	CASSLDGAAFF
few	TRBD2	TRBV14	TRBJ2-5	TGTGCCAGCAGCCAAGACGACAGCGGGGAAGAGACCCAGTACTTC	CASSQDDSGEETQYF
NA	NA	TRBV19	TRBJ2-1	TGTGCCACCAACGCGGTGGGGAGCTCCTACAATGAGCAGTTCTTC	CATNAVGSSYNEQFF
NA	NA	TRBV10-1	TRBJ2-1	TGCGCCAGCAGCCTTACTAGGAAGGGTTACAATGAGCAGTTCTTC	CASSLTRKGYNEQFF
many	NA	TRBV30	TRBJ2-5	TGTGCATCCCGCCGGAGCCAAGAGACCCAGTACTTC	CASRRSQETQYF
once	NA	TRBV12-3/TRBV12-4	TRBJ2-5	TGTGCCAGCATGGGCGCGGGACTAGAGACCCAGTACTTC	CASMGAGLETQYF
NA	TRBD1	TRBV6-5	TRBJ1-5	TGTGCCAGCAGTTACGGACAGGGGAATCAGCCCCAGCATTTT	CASSYGQGNQPQHF
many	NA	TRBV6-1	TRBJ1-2	TGTGCCAGCAGCCCCGACAGGAGAGGGTATGGCTACACCTTC	CASSPDRRGYGYTF
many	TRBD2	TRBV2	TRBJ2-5	TGTGCCAGCAGTGGCTCGGGAGGAAGCCAGTACTTC	CASSGSGGSQYF
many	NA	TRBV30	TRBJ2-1	TGTGCCTGGGCCGGGTACAATGAGCAGTTCTTC	CAWAGYNEQFF
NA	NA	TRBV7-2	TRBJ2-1	TGTGCCAGCAGCTATACCGGGACCCGGTTGGGCGAGCAGTTCTTC	CASSYTGTRLGEQFF
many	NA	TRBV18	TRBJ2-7	TGTGCCAGCTCACCAGAGGGCGGCTACGAGCAGTACTTC	CASSPEGGYEQYF
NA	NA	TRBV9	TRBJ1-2	TGTGCCAGCAGCGTAGGGAACAGGGAGGGTGGCTACACCTTC	CASSVGNREGGYTF
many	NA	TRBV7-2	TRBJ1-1	TGTGCCAGCAGCTTACAGGGGTGGGCTGAAGCTTTCTTT	CASSLQGWAEAFF
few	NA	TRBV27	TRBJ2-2	TGTGCCAGCACTGGACGGGAGACCGGGGAGCTGTTTTTT	CASTGRETGELFF
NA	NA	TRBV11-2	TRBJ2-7	TGTGCCAGCAGCTTGGTTGGGGTCGGCTACGAGCAGTACTTC	CASSLVGVGYEQYF
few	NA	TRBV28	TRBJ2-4	TGTGCCAGCCCGACAGCCAAAGCCAAAAACATTCAGTACTTC	CASPTAKAKNIQYF
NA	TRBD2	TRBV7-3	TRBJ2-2	TGTGCCAGCAGCTTACAACCGACTAGCGGGGTGAACACCGGGGAGCTGTTTTTT	CASSLQPTSGVNTGELFF
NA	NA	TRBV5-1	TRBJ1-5	TGCGCCAGCAGCTTGGGAGATTTCAGCAATCAGCCCCAGCATTTT	CASSLGDFSNQPQHF
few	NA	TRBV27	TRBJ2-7	TGTGCCAGCAGCCTCCGGGAGGGGGCTTACGAGCAGTACTTC	CASSLREGAYEQYF
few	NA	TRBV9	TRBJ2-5	TGTGCCAGCAGCTCTCTTAGACGTCAAGAGACCCAGTACTTC	CASSSLRRQETQYF
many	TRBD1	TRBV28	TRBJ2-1	TGTGCCAGCAGCCTCACATGGACAGGGATCGATGAGCAGTTCTTC	CASSLTWTGIDEQFF
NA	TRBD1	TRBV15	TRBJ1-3	TGTGCCACCAGCACACTCGGGACAGGGGCTAATGGAAACACCATATATTTT	CATSTLGTGANGNTIYF
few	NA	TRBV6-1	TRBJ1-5	TGTGCCAGCAGTAGCCGGGACAATCAGCCCCAGCATTTT	CASSSRDNQPQHF
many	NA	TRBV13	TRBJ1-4	TGTGCCAGCAGCTTTAGGGGAGCGGGTGAAAAACTGTTTTTT	CASSFRGAGEKLFF
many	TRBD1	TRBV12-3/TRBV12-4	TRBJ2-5	TGTGCCAGCAGCCCGGACAGGGGACTAACCCAAGAGACCCAGTACTTC	CASSPDRGLTQETQYF
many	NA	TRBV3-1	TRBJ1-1	TGTGCCAGCAGCCAAGAATACGGCAGATACCCTGAAGCTTTCTTT	CASSQEYGRYPEAFF
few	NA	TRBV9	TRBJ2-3	TGTGCCAGCAGCGTAGAAACAGGGCGTAGCACAGATACGCAGTATTTT	CASSVETGRSTDTQYF
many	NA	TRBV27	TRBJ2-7	TGTGCCAGCAGTTTAGACTTCTCCTACGAGCAGTACTTC	CASSLDFSYEQYF
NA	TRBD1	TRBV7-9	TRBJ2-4	TGTGCCAGCAGCCTCGGACAGGGTTTAGCCAAAAACATTCAGTACTTC	CASSLGQGLAKNIQYF
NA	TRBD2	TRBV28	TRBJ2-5	TGTGCCAGCAGTTTAGGCTGGGCTAGCGGGGTTCCGGAGACCCAGTACTTC	CASSLGWASGVPETQYF
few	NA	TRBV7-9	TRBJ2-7	TGTGCCAGCAGCTCCTCTACTAGAAGTAACGAGCAGTACTTC	CASSSSTRSNEQYF
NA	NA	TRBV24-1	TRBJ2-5	TGTGCCACCAGTGATTCCACAGGAATCCAAGAGACCCAGTACTTC	CATSDSTGIQETQYF
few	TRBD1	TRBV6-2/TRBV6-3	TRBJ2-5	TGTGCCAGCAGGCGTCCCCGGGACAGGGAAAGAGGGAGGGCCTCAGAGACCCAGTACTTC	CASRRPRDRERGRASETQYF
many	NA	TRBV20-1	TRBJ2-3	TGCAGTGCTTACCAGCGGGGCACAGATACGCAGTATTTT	CSAYQRGTDTQYF
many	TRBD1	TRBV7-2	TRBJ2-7	TGTGCCAGCCCGCGAGCGTTAGGGGGCGGTCCACCGCTCGAGCAGTACTTC	CASPRALGGGPPLEQYF
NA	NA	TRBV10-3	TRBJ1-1	TGTGCCATCAGTGGGGGCAGATTGAACACTGAAGCTTTCTTT	CAISGGRLNTEAFF
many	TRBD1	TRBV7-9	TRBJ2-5	TGTGCCAGCAGCCCAGGACAGGGCCAAGAGACCCAGTACTTC	CASSPGQGQETQYF